This T cell receptor (beta chain) was identified in a study of Ad26.COV2.S vaccination and SARS-CoV-2 variants. General study results and limits: CD8+ and CD4+ T cells specific for spike reportedly responded with substantial breadth after vaccination.

Comments on this clone: Its specificity is not known.

The CDR3 length is 17 residues. V was clipped by 3 bases and J by 0 bases; unmatched bases: 7. Germline CDR1 and CDR2: LNHDA and SQIVND (reference sequence). Regarding treatment: some 20 received Ad26.COV2.S at low or high dose, single or two shots; about 5 received placebo; per-sample allocation not given. Sampling took place 63 days after the first vaccine or placebo injection. Using immunoSEQ multiplex PCR, the repertoire was profiled, and TCRdb retains in-frame clones only, with some absent. Seen here are some 480,000 clones, roughly 87% observed once, and the top ten hold 9.5% to 15%. The sequence was obtained from a person between 18 and 65 years old who received the Ad26.COV2.S COVID-19 vaccine or a placebo. The chain has TRBV19 and TRBJ1-2, with 10 bases fitting TRBD1. Here the sequenced sample was peripheral blood, taken in a trial of Ad26.COV2.S vaccine versus placebo. The CDR3 spells CASSIDRGQGANYGYTF. The CDR3, as DNA: TGTGCCAGTAGTATCGACCGAGGACAGGGGGCTAACTATGGCTACACCTTC.